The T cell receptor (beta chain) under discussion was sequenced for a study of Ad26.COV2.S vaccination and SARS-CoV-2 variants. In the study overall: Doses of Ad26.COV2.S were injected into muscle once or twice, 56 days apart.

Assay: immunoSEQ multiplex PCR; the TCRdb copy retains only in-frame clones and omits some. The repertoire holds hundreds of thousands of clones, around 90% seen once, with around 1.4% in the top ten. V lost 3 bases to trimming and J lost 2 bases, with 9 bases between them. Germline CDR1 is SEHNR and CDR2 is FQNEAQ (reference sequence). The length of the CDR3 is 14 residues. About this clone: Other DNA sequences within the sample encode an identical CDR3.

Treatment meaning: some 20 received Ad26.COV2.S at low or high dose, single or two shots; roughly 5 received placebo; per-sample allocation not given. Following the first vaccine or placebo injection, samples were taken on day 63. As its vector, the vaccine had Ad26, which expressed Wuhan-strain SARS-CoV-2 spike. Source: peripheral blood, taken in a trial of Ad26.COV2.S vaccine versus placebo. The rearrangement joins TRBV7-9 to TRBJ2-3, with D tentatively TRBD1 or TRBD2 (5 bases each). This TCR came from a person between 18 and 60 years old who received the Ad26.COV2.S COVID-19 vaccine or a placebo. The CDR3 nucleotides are TGTGCCAGCAGCTTGGGACCAGACACAGATACGCAGTATTTT. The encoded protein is CASSLGPDTDTQYF.